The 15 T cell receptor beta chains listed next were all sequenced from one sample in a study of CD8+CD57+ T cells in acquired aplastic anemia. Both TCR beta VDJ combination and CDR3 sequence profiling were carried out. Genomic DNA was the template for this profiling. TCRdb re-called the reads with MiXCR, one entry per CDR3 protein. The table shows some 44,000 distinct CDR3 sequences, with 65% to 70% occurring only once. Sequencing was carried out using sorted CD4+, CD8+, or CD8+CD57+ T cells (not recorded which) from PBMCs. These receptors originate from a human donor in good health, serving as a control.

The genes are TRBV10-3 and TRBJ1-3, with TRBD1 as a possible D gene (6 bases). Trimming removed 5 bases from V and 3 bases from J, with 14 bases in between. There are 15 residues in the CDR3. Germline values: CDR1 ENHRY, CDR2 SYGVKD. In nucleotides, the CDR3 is TGTGCCATCAGTCCAAAGACAGGAAGTGGAAACACCATATATTTT. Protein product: CAISPKTGSGNTIYF.

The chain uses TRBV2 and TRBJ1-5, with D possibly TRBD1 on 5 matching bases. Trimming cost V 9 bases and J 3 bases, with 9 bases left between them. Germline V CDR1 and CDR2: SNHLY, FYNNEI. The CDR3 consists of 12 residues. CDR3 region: CASRRDNQPQHF. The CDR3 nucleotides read TGTGCCAGTCGCAGGGACAATCAGCCCCAGCATTTT.

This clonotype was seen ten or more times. The DNA of the CDR3 is TGTGCCAGCACCCGACTTGGGCACGAGCAGTACTTC. The encoded protein is CASTRLGHEQYF. The chain links TRBV6-2 or TRBV6-3 to TRBJ2-7; D call uncertain. Trimming stripped 7 bases from V and 5 bases from J, with 12 bases between. CDR1 MNHEY and CDR2 SVGEGT come from the germline V gene. This CDR3 contains 12 residues.

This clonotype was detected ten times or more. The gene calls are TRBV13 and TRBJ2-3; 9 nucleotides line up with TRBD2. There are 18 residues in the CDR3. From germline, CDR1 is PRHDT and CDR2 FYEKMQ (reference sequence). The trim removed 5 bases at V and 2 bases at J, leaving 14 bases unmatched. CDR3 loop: CASSPMGASGVITDTQYF. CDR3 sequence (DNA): TGTGCCAGCAGCCCCATGGGGGCTAGCGGGGTGATCACAGATACGCAGTATTTT. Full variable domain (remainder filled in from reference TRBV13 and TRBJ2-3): AAGVIQSPRHLIKEKRETATLKCYPIPRHDTVYWYQQGPGQDPQFLISFYEKMQSDKGSIPDRFSAQQFSDYHSELNMSSLELGDSALYFCASSPMGASGVITDTQYFGPGTRLTVL.

This CDR3 is CSVATGDEQFF. The CDR3 DNA is TGCAGCGTTGCAACAGGGGATGAGCAGTTCTTC. The V call is TRBV29-1, the J call TRBJ2-1, with 7 bases lining up with TRBD1. The CDR3 sequence is 11 residues long. Trimming at V came to 4 bases and at J to 8 bases, leaving 2 bases not matched to a gene. Germline-derived CDR1 and CDR2 are SQVTM and ANQGSEA.

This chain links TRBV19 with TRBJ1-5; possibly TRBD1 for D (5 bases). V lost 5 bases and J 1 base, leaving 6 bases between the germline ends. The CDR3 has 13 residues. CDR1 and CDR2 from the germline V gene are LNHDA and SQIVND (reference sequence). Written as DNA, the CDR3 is TGTGCCAGTAGTTGGGGGAGCAATCAGCCCCAGCATTTT. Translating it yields CASSWGSNQPQHF. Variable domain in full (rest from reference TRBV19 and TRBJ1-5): DGGITQSPKYLFRKEGQNVTLSCEQNLNHDAMYWYRQDPGQGLRLIYYSQIVNDFQKGDIAEGYSVSREKKESFPLTVTSAQKNPTAFYLCASSWGSNQPQHFGDGTRLSIL.

Written as DNA, the CDR3 is TGTGCCAGCAGCGTAGCAGAACCTGGAAACACCATATATTTT. It yields the protein CASSVAEPGNTIYF. The V and J genes are TRBV9 and TRBJ1-3; no firm D call. The length of the CDR3 is 14 residues. V was pared by 0 bases and J by 2 bases, with 6 bases between. Germline V gene sequence: CDR1 SGDLS, CDR2 YYNGEE.

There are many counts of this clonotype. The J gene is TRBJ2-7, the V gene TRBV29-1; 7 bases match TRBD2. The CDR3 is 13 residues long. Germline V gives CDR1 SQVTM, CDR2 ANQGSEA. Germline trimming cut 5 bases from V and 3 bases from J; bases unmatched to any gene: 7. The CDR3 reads CSVRTGGFYEQYF. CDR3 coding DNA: TGCAGCGTTCGGACCGGGGGGTTCTACGAGCAGTACTTC.

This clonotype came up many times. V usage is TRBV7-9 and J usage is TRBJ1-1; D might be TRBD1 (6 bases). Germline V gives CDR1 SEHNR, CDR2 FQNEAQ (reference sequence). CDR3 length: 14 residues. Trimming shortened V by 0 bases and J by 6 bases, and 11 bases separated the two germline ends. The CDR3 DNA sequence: TGTGCCAGCAGCTTAGCATTGGGACACCCTGAAGCTTTCTTT. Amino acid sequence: CASSLALGHPEAFF.

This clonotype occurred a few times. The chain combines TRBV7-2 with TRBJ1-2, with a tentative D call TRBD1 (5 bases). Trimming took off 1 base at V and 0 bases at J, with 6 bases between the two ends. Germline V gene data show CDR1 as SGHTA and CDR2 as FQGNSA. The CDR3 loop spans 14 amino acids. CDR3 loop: CASSLGQTNYGYTF. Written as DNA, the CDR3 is TGTGCCAGCAGCTTAGGACAGACTAACTATGGCTACACCTTC.

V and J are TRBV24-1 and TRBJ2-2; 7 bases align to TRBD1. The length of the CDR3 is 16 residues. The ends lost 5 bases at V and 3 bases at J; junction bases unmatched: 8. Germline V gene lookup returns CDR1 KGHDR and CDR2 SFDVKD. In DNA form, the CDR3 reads TGTGCCACCAGTGTCGGGACAGCTGGCTACACCGGGGAGCTGTTTTTT. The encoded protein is CATSVGTAGYTGELFF.

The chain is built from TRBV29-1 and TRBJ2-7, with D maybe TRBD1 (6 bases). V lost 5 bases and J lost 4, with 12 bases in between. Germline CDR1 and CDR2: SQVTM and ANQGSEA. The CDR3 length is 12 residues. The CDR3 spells CSVRTGTYEQYF. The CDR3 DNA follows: TGCAGCGTTCGAACAGGGACGTACGAGCAGTACTTC.

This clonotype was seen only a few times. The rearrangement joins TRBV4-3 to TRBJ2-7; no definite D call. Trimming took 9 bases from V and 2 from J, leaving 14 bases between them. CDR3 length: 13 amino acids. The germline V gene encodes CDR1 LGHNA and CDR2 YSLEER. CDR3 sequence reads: CARGPLIPYEQYF. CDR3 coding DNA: TGCGCCAGAGGACCGCTAATTCCCTACGAGCAGTACTTC.

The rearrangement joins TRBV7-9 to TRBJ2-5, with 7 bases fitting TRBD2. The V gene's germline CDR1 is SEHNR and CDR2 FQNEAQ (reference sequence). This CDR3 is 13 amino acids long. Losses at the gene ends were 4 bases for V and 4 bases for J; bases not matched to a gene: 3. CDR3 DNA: TGTGCCAGCAGCTGGGGGGGAGGAGAGACCCAGTACTTC. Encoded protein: CASSWGGGETQYF.

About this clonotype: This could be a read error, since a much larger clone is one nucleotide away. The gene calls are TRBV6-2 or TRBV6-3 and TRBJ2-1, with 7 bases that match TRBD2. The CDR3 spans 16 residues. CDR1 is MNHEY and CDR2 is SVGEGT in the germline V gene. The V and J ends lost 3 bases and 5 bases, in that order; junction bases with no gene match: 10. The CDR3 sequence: CASSYTLPAGHNEQFF. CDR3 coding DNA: TGTGCCAGCAGTTATACTCTTCCAGCGGGACACAATGAGCAGTTCTTC.